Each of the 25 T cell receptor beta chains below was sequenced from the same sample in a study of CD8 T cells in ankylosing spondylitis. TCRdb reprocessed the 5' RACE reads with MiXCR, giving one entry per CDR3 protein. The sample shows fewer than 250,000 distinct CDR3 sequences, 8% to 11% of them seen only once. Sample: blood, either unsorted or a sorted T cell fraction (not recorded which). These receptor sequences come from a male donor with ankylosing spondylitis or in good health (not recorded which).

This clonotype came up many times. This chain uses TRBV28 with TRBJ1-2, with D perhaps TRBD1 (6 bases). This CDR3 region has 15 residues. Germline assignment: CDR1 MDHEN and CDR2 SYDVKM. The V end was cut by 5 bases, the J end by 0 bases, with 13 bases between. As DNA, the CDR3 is TGTGCCAGCAGTACGCCTCAGGGGTCTAACTATGGCTACACCTTC. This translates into CASSTPQGSNYGYTF.

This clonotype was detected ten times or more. This CDR3 reads CASSLKVNQPQHF. The DNA for the CDR3 is TGTGCCAGCAGCCTCAAAGTAAATCAGCCCCAGCATTTT. The chain combines TRBV7-9 with TRBJ1-5, with D hard to call. This CDR3 is 13 amino acids long. CDR1 SEHNR and CDR2 FQNEAQ come from the germline V gene (reference sequence). V was clipped by 5 bases and J by 4 bases, with 9 bases between them.

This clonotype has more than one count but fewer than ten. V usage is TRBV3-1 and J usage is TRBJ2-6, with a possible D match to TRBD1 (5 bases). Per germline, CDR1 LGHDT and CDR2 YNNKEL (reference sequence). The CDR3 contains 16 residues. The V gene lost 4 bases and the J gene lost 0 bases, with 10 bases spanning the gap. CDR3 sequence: CASSLQVTSGANVLTF. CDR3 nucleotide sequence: TGTGCCAGCAGCCTACAGGTAACCTCTGGGGCCAACGTCCTGACTTTC.

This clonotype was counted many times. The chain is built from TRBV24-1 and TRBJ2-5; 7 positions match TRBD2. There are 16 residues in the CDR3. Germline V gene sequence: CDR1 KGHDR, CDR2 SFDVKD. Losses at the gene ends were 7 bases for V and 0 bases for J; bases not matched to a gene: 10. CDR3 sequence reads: CATRPEIAGHQETQYF. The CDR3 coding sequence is TGTGCCACCAGACCCGAAATAGCGGGCCACCAAGAGACCCAGTACTTC.

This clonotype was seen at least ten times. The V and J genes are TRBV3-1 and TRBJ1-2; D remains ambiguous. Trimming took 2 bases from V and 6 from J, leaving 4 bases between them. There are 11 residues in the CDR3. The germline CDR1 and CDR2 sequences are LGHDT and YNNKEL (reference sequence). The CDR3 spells CASSQSHGYTF. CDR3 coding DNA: TGTGCCAGCAGCCAAAGTCATGGCTACACCTTC.

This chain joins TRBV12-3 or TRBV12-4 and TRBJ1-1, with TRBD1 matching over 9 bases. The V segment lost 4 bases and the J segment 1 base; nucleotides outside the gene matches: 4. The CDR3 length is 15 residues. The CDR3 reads CASSSQGARNTEAFF. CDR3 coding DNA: TGTGCCAGCAGTTCACAGGGGGCGCGGAACACTGAAGCTTTCTTT.

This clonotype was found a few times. The CDR3 coding sequence is TGTGCCAGCAGAAAGGGGAGCTCCTACGAGCAGTACTTC. Translated: CASRKGSSYEQYF. This chain links TRBV25-1 with TRBJ2-7; D may match TRBD1 or TRBD2 (5 bases each). The CDR3 sequence is 13 residues long. V shed 6 bases and J shed 0 bases, with 9 bases lying between them. Per the germline V gene, CDR1 is MGHDK and CDR2 is SYGVNS.

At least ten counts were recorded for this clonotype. The CDR3 DNA follows: TGTGCCAGCAGTTGGACAGGCGGAGAGACCCAGTACTTC. It yields the protein CASSWTGGETQYF. The V call is TRBV12-3 or TRBV12-4, the J call TRBJ2-5; 7 bases line up with TRBD1. The V segment lost 4 bases and the J segment 4 bases; nucleotides outside the gene matches: 3. This CDR3 contains 13 residues.

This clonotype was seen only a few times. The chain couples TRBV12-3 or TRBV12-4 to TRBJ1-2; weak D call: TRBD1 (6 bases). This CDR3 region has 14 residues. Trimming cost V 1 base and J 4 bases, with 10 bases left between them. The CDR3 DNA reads TGTGCCAGCAGTTTAGGGGACACTGGCTATGGCTACACCTTC. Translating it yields CASSLGDTGYGYTF.

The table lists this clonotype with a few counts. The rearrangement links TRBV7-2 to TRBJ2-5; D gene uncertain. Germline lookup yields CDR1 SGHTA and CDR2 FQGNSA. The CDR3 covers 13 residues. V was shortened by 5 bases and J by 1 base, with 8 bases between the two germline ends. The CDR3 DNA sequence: TGTGCCAGCAGCGGAAGTTCCCAAGAGACCCAGTACTTC. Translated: CASSGSSQETQYF.

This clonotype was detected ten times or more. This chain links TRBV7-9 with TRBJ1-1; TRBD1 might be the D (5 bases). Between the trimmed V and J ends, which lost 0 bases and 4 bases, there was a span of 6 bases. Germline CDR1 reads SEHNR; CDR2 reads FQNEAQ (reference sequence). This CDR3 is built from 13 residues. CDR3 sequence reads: CASSLAGLTEAFF. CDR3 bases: TGTGCCAGCAGCTTAGCGGGGCTCACTGAAGCTTTCTTT. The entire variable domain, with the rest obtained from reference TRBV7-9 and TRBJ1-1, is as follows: DTGVSQNPRHKITKRGQNVTFRCDPISEHNRLYWYRQTLGQGPEFLTYFQNEAQLEKSRLLSDRFSAERPKGSFSTLEIQRTEQGDSAMYLCASSLAGLTEAFFGQGTRLTVV.

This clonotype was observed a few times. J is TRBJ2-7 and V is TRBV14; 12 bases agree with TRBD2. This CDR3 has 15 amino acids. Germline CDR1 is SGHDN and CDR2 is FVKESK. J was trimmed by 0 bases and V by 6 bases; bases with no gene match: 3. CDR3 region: CASRPTSGSSYEQYF. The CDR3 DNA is TGTGCCAGCAGGCCGACTAGCGGGAGCTCCTACGAGCAGTACTTC.

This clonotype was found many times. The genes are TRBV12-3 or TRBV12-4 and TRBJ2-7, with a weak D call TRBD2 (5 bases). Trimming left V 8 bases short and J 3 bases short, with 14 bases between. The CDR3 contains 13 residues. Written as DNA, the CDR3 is TGTGCCAGCCGAGGGAACAGAGACTACGAGCAGTACTTC. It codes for CASRGNRDYEQYF.

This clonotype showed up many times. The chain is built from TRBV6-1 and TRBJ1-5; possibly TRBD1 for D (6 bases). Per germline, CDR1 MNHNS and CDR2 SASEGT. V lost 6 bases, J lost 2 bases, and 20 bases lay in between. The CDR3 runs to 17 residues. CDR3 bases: TGTGCCAGCAGCCCGGACAGATCGATACTGGGCAATCAGCCCCAGCATTTT. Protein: CASSPDRSILGNQPQHF.

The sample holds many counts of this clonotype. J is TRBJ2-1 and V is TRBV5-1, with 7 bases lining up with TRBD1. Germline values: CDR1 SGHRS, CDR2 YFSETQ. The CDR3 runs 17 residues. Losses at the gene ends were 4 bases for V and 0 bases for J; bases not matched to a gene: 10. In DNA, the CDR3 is TGCGCCAGCAGCCCGGACAGGTGGGGGAACTCCTACAATGAGCAGTTCTTC. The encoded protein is CASSPDRWGNSYNEQFF. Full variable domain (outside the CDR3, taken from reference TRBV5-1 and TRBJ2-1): KAGVTQTPRYLIKTRGQQVTLSCSPISGHRSVSWYQQTPGQGLQFLFEYFSETQRNKGNFPGRFSGRQFSNSRSEMNVSTLELGDSALYLCASSPDRWGNSYNEQFFGPGTRLTVL.

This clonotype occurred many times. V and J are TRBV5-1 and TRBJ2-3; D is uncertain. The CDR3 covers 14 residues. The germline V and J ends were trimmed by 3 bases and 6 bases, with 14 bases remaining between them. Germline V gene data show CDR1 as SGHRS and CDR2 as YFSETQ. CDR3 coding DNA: TGCGCCAGCAGCTCCTTAAGCGAGAGGGATACGCAGTATTTT. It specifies CASSSLSERDTQYF.

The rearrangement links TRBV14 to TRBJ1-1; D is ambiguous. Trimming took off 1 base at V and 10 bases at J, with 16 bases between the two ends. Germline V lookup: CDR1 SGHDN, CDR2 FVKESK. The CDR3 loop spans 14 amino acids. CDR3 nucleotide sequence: TGTGCCAGCAGCCAAGTATTATCTGGGAATGGAGCTTTCTTT. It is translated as CASSQVLSGNGAFF.

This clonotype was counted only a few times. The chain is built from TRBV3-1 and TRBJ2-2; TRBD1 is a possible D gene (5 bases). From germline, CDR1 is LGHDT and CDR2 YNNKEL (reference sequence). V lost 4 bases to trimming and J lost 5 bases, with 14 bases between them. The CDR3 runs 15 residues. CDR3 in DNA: TGTGCCAGCAGCCGCCCAGGGCTGGGGACCGGGGAGCTGTTTTTT. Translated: CASSRPGLGTGELFF.

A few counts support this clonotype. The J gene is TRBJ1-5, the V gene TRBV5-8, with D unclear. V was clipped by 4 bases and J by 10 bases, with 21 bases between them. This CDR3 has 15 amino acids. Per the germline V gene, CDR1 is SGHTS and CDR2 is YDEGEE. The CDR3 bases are TGTGCCAGCAGCCTAACAGTAAAAACGTGGGAACCCCAGCATTTT. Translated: CASSLTVKTWEPQHF.

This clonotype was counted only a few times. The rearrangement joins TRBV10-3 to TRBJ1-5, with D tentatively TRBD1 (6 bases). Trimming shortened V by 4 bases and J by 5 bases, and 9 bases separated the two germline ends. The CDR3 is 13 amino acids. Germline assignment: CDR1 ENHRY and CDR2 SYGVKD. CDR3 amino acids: CAISVGGDQPQHF. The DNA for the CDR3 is TGTGCCATCAGTGTAGGGGGGGATCAGCCCCAGCATTTT.

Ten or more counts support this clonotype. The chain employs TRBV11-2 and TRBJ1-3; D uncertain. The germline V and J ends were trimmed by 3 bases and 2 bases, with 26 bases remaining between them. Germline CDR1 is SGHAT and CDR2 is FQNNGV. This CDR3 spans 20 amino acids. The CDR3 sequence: CASSFFSQELVVLTGNTIYF. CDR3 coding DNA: TGTGCCAGCAGCTTCTTCTCCCAGGAATTGGTAGTGTTGACTGGAAACACCATATATTTT.

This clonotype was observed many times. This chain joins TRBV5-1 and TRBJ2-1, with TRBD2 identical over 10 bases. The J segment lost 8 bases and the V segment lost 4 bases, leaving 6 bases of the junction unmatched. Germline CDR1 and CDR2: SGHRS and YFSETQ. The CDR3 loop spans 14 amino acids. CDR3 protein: CASSQGLARDEQFF. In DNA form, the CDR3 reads TGCGCCAGCAGCCAGGGACTAGCGCGGGATGAGCAGTTCTTC.

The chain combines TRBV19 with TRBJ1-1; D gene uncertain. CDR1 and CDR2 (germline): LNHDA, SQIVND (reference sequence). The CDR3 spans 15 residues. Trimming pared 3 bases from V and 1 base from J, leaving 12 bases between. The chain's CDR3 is CASSIPGFSNTEAFF. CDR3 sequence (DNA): TGTGCCAGTAGTATCCCGGGTTTTTCGAACACTGAAGCTTTCTTT.

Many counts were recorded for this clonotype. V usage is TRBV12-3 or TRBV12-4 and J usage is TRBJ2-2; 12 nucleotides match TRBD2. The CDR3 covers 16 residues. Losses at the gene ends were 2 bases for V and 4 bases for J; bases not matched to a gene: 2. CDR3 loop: CASSLLGLAGTGELFF. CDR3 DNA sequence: TGTGCCAGCAGTTTACTGGGACTAGCGGGCACCGGGGAGCTGTTTTTT.

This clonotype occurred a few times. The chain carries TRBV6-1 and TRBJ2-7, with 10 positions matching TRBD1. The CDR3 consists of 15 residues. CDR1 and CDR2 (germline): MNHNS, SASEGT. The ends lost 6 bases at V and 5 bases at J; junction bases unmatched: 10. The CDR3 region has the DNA TGTGCCAGCAGCCCACGGACAGGGGGGCTTAACGAGCAGTACTTC. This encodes CASSPRTGGLNEQYF.